The 24 T cell receptor beta chains in this list originate from one sample, sequenced in a study of OX40 agonist ivuxolimab in advanced cancers. Data came from immunoSEQ multiplex PCR; TCRdb stores just in-frame clones and leaves some out. The table shows 45,000 to 50,000 clones, with roughly nine tenths occurring only once. Here the sequenced sample was CD4+ or CD8+ T cells sorted from blood, taken in a trial of the OX40 agonist ivuxolimab. The receptor set was obtained from an adult with an advanced solid tumor such as melanoma, head and neck, liver or kidney cancer.

The chain is built from TRBV7-6 and TRBJ2-5; 7 nucleotides align to TRBD1. Germline assignment: CDR1 SGHVS and CDR2 FNYEAQ. This CDR3 has 13 amino acids. V shed 5 bases and J 3 bases; nucleotides not matched to a gene: 3. The CDR3 bases are TGTGCCAGCAGCGTCGGGACAGAAGAGACCCAGTACTTC. Its translation: CASSVGTEETQYF.

The chain links TRBV5-6 to TRBJ1-2, with 7 positions matching TRBD1. Germline V gene sequence: CDR1 SGHDT, CDR2 YYEEEE. There are 14 residues in the CDR3. The V segment lost 3 bases and the J segment 4 bases; nucleotides outside the gene matches: 6. The CDR3 nucleotides read TGTGCCAGCAGCTGGGGGACAGTTGGCTATGGCTACACCTTC. It codes for CASSWGTVGYGYTF.

The V gene is TRBV5-1, the J gene TRBJ1-1; 7 bases are shared with TRBD1. The germline CDR1 and CDR2 sequences are SGHRS and YFSETQ. The V segment lost 4 bases and the J segment 4 bases; nucleotides outside the gene matches: 7. The length of the CDR3 is 14 residues. The CDR3 coding sequence is TGCGCCAGCAGCAGGTCAGGGGGTGGCACTGAAGCTTTCTTT. It yields the protein CASSRSGGGTEAFF.

The gene calls are TRBV11-2 and TRBJ2-7; 8 bases align to TRBD2. Per the germline V gene, CDR1 is SGHAT and CDR2 is FQNNGV. Germline trimming cut 5 bases from V and 1 base from J; bases unmatched to any gene: 10. The CDR3 sequence is 16 residues long. CDR3 sequence: CASSPRASGSSYEQYF. The DNA of the CDR3 is TGTGCCAGCAGCCCCAGAGCCAGCGGGAGTTCCTACGAGCAGTACTTC. Supplemented by reference TRBV11-2 and TRBJ2-7, the full variable domain reads EAGVAQSPRYKIIEKRQSVAFWCNPISGHATLYWYQQILGQGPKLLIQFQNNGVVDDSQLPKDRFSAERLKGVDSTLKIQPAKLEDSAVYLCASSPRASGSSYEQYFGPGTRLTVT.

The V call is TRBV2, the J call TRBJ1-4; 9 bases align to TRBD1. Germline assignment: CDR1 SNHLY and CDR2 FYNNEI. J gave up 7 bases and V 5 bases, and 8 bases lay outside the gene matches. The CDR3 has 15 amino acids. DNA of the CDR3: TGTGCCAGCAGTTCACAGGGGGCGCAGGTTGAAAAACTGTTTTTT. It translates to CASSSQGAQVEKLFF.

CDR3 protein: CATLWAQYTGELFF. The DNA for the CDR3 is TGTGCCACCCTTTGGGCCCAATATACCGGGGAGCTGTTTTTT. This chain links TRBV6-1 with TRBJ2-2; D is ambiguous. The ends were cut back, 10 bases at V and 5 bases at J, with 17 bases in the middle. CDR3 size: 14 residues. Per the germline V gene, CDR1 is MNHNS and CDR2 is SASEGT.

This chain uses TRBV28 with TRBJ2-7, with D unclear. Deletions cut 11 bases from V and 2 bases from J, with 10 bases between. The CDR3 sequence is 11 residues long. Germline CDR1 reads MDHEN; CDR2 reads SYDVKM. CDR3 in amino acids: CASAAPYEQYF. CDR3 DNA sequence: TGTGCCTCTGCGGCCCCCTACGAGCAGTACTTC.

This chain connects TRBV11-2 to TRBJ2-2, with 9 bases aligning to TRBD1. V dropped 3 bases and J dropped 4; count of bases not matched to a gene: 9. This CDR3 region has 17 residues. Germline-derived CDR1 and CDR2 are SGHAT and FQNNGV. The CDR3, as DNA: TGTGCCAGCAGCTTTTTCCCAGGACAGGGGTCCACCGGGGAGCTGTTTTTT. As protein: CASSFFPGQGSTGELFF.

This clone was counted a few times. The chain carries TRBV2 and TRBJ2-7; weak D call: TRBD2 (6 bases). The V end was cut by 2 bases, the J end by 6 bases, with 17 bases between. Germline V gene data show CDR1 as SNHLY and CDR2 as FYNNEI. The CDR3 spans 15 residues. The CDR3 spells CASSETGLASSEQYF. The CDR3 DNA follows: TGTGCCAGCAGTGAAACGGGACTTGCGAGTTCCGAGCAGTACTTC.

This clone came up once. This chain uses TRBV6-4 with TRBJ2-7; 10 positions match TRBD2. The CDR3 runs 15 residues. V trimming: 3 bases; J trimming: 2 bases; junction bases outside the gene matches: 4. CDR1 is MRHNA, CDR2 SNTAGT, per germline. CDR3 coding DNA: TGTGCCAGCAGTGAGGGAAGCGGGGGGGCCTACGAGCAGTACTTC. Encoded protein: CASSEGSGGAYEQYF.

V usage is TRBV27 and J usage is TRBJ2-7; 10 bases are shared with TRBD1. The CDR3 contains 17 residues. J was trimmed by 1 base and V by 5 bases; bases with no gene match: 11. Germline-derived CDR1 and CDR2 are MNHEY and SMNVEV (reference sequence). DNA of the CDR3: TGTGCCAGCAGTCCGCTACCCGGACAGGGGGAGTCCTACGAGCAGTACTTC. Translated: CASSPLPGQGESYEQYF.

The V and J genes are TRBV5-4 and TRBJ2-7; D is undetermined. The V gene's germline CDR1 is SGHNT and CDR2 YYREEE (reference sequence). The CDR3 covers 15 residues. Trimming stripped 2 bases from V and 5 bases from J, with 17 bases between. The CDR3 nucleotides are TGTGCCAGCAGCTTAGTGGCCGATTTGGCCGACGAGCAGTACTTC. Amino acids: CASSLVADLADEQYF.

Notes on this clone: The same CDR3 arises from other DNA sequences in this sample as well. The chain has TRBV7-2 and TRBJ2-7, with TRBD1 as a possible D gene (5 bases). The germline CDR1 and CDR2 sequences are SGHTA and FQGNSA. CDR3 size: 14 residues. With 1 base removed from V and 2 bases from J, the gap between germline ends came to 9 bases. The CDR3 coding sequence is TGTGCCAGCAGCTTAGGTCAGGGAACCTACGAGCAGTACTTC. Its translation is CASSLGQGTYEQYF.

Here the CDR3 DNA reads TGTGCCAGCAGCTTCGGGACAGGGGACTATGGCTACACCTTC. Its protein is CASSFGTGDYGYTF. The rearrangement joins TRBV13 to TRBJ1-2; 10 bases are shared with TRBD1. The CDR3 runs 14 residues. V was clipped by 3 bases and J by 3 bases; unmatched bases: 1. Germline V gene data show CDR1 as PRHDT and CDR2 as FYEKMQ (reference sequence).

This chain uses TRBV13 with TRBJ1-1; weak D call: TRBD1 (5 bases). Per germline, CDR1 PRHDT and CDR2 FYEKMQ (reference sequence). V was pared by 5 bases and J by 1 base, with 17 bases between. This CDR3 spans 16 amino acids. This CDR3 reads CASSPGGRQGNTEAFF. The DNA for the CDR3 is TGTGCCAGCAGCCCGGGGGGGAGGCAGGGGAACACTGAAGCTTTCTTT.

The genes are TRBV15 and TRBJ1-2, with 7 bases matching TRBD1. Germline V gives CDR1 LNHNV, CDR2 YYDKDF (reference sequence). The CDR3 is 17 residues long. V shed 0 bases and J 8 bases; nucleotides not matched to a gene: 15. This CDR3 reads CATSRDGTVRIGGGYTF. CDR3 in DNA: TGTGCCACCAGCAGAGACGGGACAGTGAGGATAGGGGGCGGCTACACCTTC.

This clone showed up just a few times. V is TRBV10-2 and J is TRBJ2-1; D possibly uses TRBD1 or TRBD2 (5 bases each). The CDR3 spans 15 residues. Germline V lookup: CDR1 WSHSY, CDR2 SAAADI. V dropped 2 bases and J dropped 7 bases, with 15 bases sitting between them. The CDR3 DNA sequence: TGCGCCAGCAGTGAGCCCGGGGCAGGGCCTAATGAGCAGTTCTTC. Translated: CASSEPGAGPNEQFF.

This clone was seen a single time. This sequence joins TRBV5-1 and TRBJ2-5; 7 bases are shared with TRBD2. The J segment lost 2 bases and the V segment lost 6 bases, leaving 7 bases of the junction unmatched. Per germline, CDR1 SGHRS and CDR2 YFSETQ. This CDR3 contains 14 residues. CDR3 in DNA: TGCGCCAGCACCTCCGGGAGGACGCAAGAGACCCAGTACTTC. Translation gives CASTSGRTQETQYF.

The gene calls are TRBV9 and TRBJ1-4; D is possibly TRBD1 (5 bases). V was cut by 2 bases and J by 7 bases, with 15 bases left in between. The germline gives CDR1 SGDLS, CDR2 YYNGEE. The CDR3 covers 15 residues. CDR3 bases: TGTGCCAGCAGCGTTTCAACCGGGCAGGGTGAAAAACTGTTTTTT. Translation: CASSVSTGQGEKLFF. Combining the CDR3 with reference TRBV9 and TRBJ1-4 gives the whole variable domain DSGVTQTPKHLITATGQRVTLRCSPRSGDLSVYWYQQSLDQGLQFLIQYYNGEERAKGNILERFSAQQFPDLHSELNLSSLELGDSALYFCASSVSTGQGEKLFFGSGTQLSVL.

The chain recombines TRBV7-8 with TRBJ1-5; TRBD1 is a possible D gene (6 bases). V dropped 2 bases and J dropped 4 bases, with 9 bases sitting between them. The CDR3 spans 14 residues. The germline gives CDR1 SGHVS, CDR2 FQNEAQ. The CDR3 sequence: CASSLLGQNQPQHF. In DNA, the CDR3 is TGTGCCAGCAGCTTATTAGGACAGAATCAGCCCCAGCATTTT.

V usage is TRBV28 and J usage is TRBJ2-5, with D perhaps TRBD1 (7 bases). The V end was cut by 1 base, the J end by 2 bases, with 20 bases between. Germline V gene data show CDR1 as MDHEN and CDR2 as SYDVKM. The CDR3 runs to 18 residues. CDR3 DNA: TGTGCCAGCAGTTTATTCCAAGACGGGGGACAGTTTCAAGAGACCCAGTACTTC. Translating gives CASSLFQDGGQFQETQYF.

The CDR3 here is CASRRTDQETQYF. For the CDR3, the DNA is TGTGCCAGCAGGAGGACAGATCAAGAGACCCAGTACTTC. The genes are TRBV6-5 and TRBJ2-5; maybe TRBD1 (6 bases). Germline V gene sequence: CDR1 MNHEY, CDR2 SVGAGI. Trimming took 6 bases from V and 2 from J, leaving 10 bases between them. The CDR3 length is 13 residues.

The chain uses TRBV6-1 and TRBJ2-3; no firm D call. Germline-derived CDR1 and CDR2 are MNHNS and SASEGT. This CDR3 comprises 13 residues. Trimming shortened V by 7 bases and J by 2 bases, and 10 bases separated the two germline ends. This chain's CDR3 is CASIDFNTDTQYF. The CDR3 bases are TGTGCCAGCATCGATTTTAACACAGATACGCAGTATTTT.

This chain connects TRBV29-1 to TRBJ2-7, with TRBD2 as a possible D gene (6 bases). Germline V gives CDR1 SQVTM, CDR2 ANQGSEA. V gave up 6 bases and J gave up 5 bases, with 17 bases separating them. CDR3 size: 13 residues. The DNA for the CDR3 is TGCAGCGTGGAGGGGTTCTCAGGAGACGAGCAGTACTTC. Translating gives CSVEGFSGDEQYF.